The present T cell receptor (beta chain) was sequenced within a study of blood T cell repertoires in COVID-19 (dated by TCRdb to the early 2020s). For context, the study as a whole: Samples covering the acute and convalescent phases of COVID-19 were provided by collaborators in the United States, Italy and Spain. The dataset comprised deeply sampled blood TCRbeta repertoires from subjects exposed to, actively infected with, or recovered from COVID-19. The sample metadata nearly always contained a de-identified subject ID, COVID-19 status, age in years and sex. Samples came from the ongoing ImmuneRACE study (first 160 participants) plus 1,254 subjects from 6 global collaborators. Where available, HLA class I and class II types were obtained from metadata supplied by the sample provider rather than from assay-based typing. The material from the prospective study consisted of cDNA or gDNA derived from T cells, B-cell-depleted T cells, or PBMCs. The repertoires were released in a freely available public database intended as a resource for research on the immune response to SARS-CoV-2.

CDR1 SQVTM and CDR2 ANQGSEA were looked up in the germline V gene. Reading from cysteine to phenylalanine, the CDR3 counts 14 amino acids. Only CDR3 DNA remains: 42 bases, in frame from the first base. The V end loses 7 bases and the J end loses 8 bases, and a stretch of 21 bases separates them. Collaborating institutions collected whole blood in K2EDTA tubes following their own protocols. Collaborator samples were shipped for TCRbeta analysis as frozen whole blood, isolated PBMCs, or DNA extracted from either sample type. The study at large found these results: The quantity of clinical and demographic metadata differed by source and by participant and was supplied without curation.

TCRbeta CDR3 regions were amplified from genomic DNA using the immunoSEQ Assay, a bias-controlled multiplex PCR. The published analysis was carried out like this. Within the assay, amplification of reference gene primers was used to estimate how many nucleated cells each sample contained. Sequence reads were collapsed and filtered to measure the absolute abundance of every unique TCRbeta CDR3 rearrangement. Productive Simpson clonality was computed per sample as the square root of Simpson's diversity index over productive rearrangements. This is the immuneACCESS table as TCRdb keeps it, with only in-frame sequences that have V and J called. A part of the clones is gone; compared with another copy, unresolved V genes explain less than half, and the rest is unexplained. That table furnishes V, J and clone size, whereas the DNA furnished D and trimming. The sample table shows roughly 230,000 clones, and roughly four fifths are seen once. The ten top clones hold 7.4% of the sample.

Of note for this clone: What this receptor recognizes is not known. There are no base qualities to consult, and no much larger clone falls within one base.

The chain is made from TRBV29-1 and TRBJ2-1, and TRBD1 may be the D gene, going by 7 matching bases. The clonotype comes from a woman aged 50 to 65 with acute or convalescent COVID-19. Sample: peripheral blood. The CDR3 region: CSAGSGVRGHEQFF. The base sequence is TGCAGCGCTGGCTCGGGAGTAAGGGGGCATGAGCAGTTCTTC.